This T cell receptor (beta chain) was sequenced for a study of human versus mouse CDR3 diversity and MHC coevolution. Overall study: Reportedly, immunoSEQ detects one in 200,000 T cells with minimized PCR bias. Study-level findings and limits: Mice had fewer CDR3 deletions and insertions than humans on average. About 1.6 million TCR beta clonotypes were estimated for humans, the largest repertoire.

This CDR3 has 15 amino acids. Trimming pared 3 bases from V and 4 bases from J, leaving 12 bases between. The germline CDR1 and CDR2 sequences are SNHLY and FYNNEI. Worth noting for this clone: The antigen remains unidentified.

Repertoires were generated with immunoSEQ multiplex PCR, while TCRdb's copy carries only in-frame clones and drops some. The sample contains about 83,000 clones, 85% to 95% of which appear only once. The chain is built from TRBV2 and TRBJ2-2; no clear D. Sequencing was performed on naive CD4+ T cells from blood. The subset denotes: CD45RO-negative CD62L-positive naive CD4 T cells. This TCR came from a person aged 25 to 75 in good health. The CDR3 loop is CASSDSRFPTGELFF. CDR3 DNA: TGTGCCAGCAGTGACTCCAGGTTTCCCACCGGGGAGCTGTTTTTT.